This T cell receptor (beta chain) is drawn from a study of graft-versus-host responses after intestinal transplantation. Notes on this clone: No antigen is known for it.

The method was immunoSEQ multiplex PCR; TCRdb's version includes in-frame clones alone and lacks a portion of them. Counted here are over 85,000 clones, 91% occurring once; the ten biggest clones make up approximately 0.17%. The sample in question was unstimulated CD4+ T cells sorted from spleen or lymph node cells, obtained before transplant. The source is a human donor who was the organ donor for an intestinal transplant.

The DNA of the CDR3 is TGTGCCAGCAGCTCGGGACAGGCTGCCTACGAGCAGTACTTC. It specifies CASSSGQAAYEQYF. The J gene is TRBJ2-7, the V gene TRBV7-9, with TRBD1 matching 8 bases. V was pared by 4 bases and J by 2 bases, with 4 bases of the junction left unmatched. Germline V gives CDR1 SEHNR, CDR2 FQNEAQ (reference sequence). The CDR3 loop spans 14 amino acids.